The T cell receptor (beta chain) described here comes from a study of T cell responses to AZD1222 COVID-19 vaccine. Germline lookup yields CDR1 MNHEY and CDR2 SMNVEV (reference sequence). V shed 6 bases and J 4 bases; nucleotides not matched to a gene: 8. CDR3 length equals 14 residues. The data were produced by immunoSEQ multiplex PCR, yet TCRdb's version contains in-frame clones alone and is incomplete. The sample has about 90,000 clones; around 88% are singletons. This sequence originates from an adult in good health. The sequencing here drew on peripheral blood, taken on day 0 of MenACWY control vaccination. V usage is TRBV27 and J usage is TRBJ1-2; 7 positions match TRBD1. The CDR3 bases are TGTGCCAGCAGAGACACGGGACAGACCTATGGCTACACCTTC. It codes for CASRDTGQTYGYTF.